Shown below are 25 T cell receptor beta chains from a single sample sequenced in a study of T-cell reconstitution after alpha-beta-depleted transplantation in children. A library of TCRbeta sequences, prepared with unique molecular identifiers, was generated. Each CDR3 protein is one row after TCRdb ran MiXCR on the PCR reads. The table has around 370,000 distinct CDR3 sequences, 10% seen once; the top ten hold under 3%. Sequencing used PBMCs from the stem cell graft donor, obtained from the stem cell graft. The receptor source for this set is a human donor who donated a stem cell graft to a child with acute lymphoblastic leukemia.

Many counts were recorded for this clonotype. The chain recombines TRBV10-3 with TRBJ1-5; no definite D call. Germline CDR1 is ENHRY and CDR2 is SYGVKD. Deletions cut 1 base from V and 3 bases from J, with 7 bases between. The CDR3 extends over 14 amino acids. Here the CDR3 DNA reads TGTGCCATCAGTGAGTACGCAGACAATCAGCCCCAGCATTTT. It specifies CAISEYADNQPQHF.

This clonotype came up a few times. The V call is TRBV3-1, the J call TRBJ2-5; no reliable D call. Trimming left V 1 base short and J 2 bases short, with 8 bases between. This CDR3 spans 14 amino acids. Germline values: CDR1 LGHDT, CDR2 YNNKEL (reference sequence). The CDR3, as DNA: TGTGCCAGCAGCCAAGGGTTGGGGCAAGAGACCCAGTACTTC. This gives the protein CASSQGLGQETQYF.

This clonotype showed up just a few times. At one end the junction does not follow the germline gene, possibly because of a read error. V and J are TRBV5-1 and TRBJ2-5; 11 nucleotides align to TRBD2. Germline CDR1 reads SGHRS; CDR2 reads YFSETQ. This CDR3 has 17 residues. CDR3 nucleotide sequence: TGCGCCAGCACCTTGGGACTAGCGGCTCACGCTCAAGAGACCCAGTACTTC. Amino acids: CASTLGLAAHAQETQYF. Filled out from reference TRBV5-1 and TRBJ2-5, the complete variable domain reads KAGVTQTPRYLIKTRGQQVTLSCSPISGHRSVSWYQQTPGQGLQFLFEYFSETQRNKGNFPGRFSGRQFSNSRSEMNVSTLELGDSALYLCASTLGLAAHAQETQYFGPGTRLLVL.

This clonotype was detected only a few times. The rearrangement joins TRBV5-1 to TRBJ2-5; 7 bases line up with TRBD1. The J segment lost 3 bases and the V segment lost 1 base, leaving 6 bases of the junction unmatched. Germline CDR1 and CDR2: SGHRS and YFSETQ. The CDR3 consists of 15 residues. CDR3 protein: CASSLNDRVKETQYF. CDR3 in DNA: TGCGCCAGCAGCTTGAATGACAGGGTAAAAGAGACCCAGTACTTC.

This clonotype was counted between two and nine times. The chain combines TRBV7-2 with TRBJ2-3; D is unclear. V lost 0 bases to trimming and J lost 4 bases, with 8 bases between them. The CDR3 has 14 residues. Germline V lookup: CDR1 SGHTA, CDR2 FQGNSA. The CDR3 DNA reads TGTGCCAGCAGCTTAGCGCCTGGGGCAGATACGCAGTATTTT. Its translation: CASSLAPGADTQYF.

There are many counts of this clonotype. This chain connects TRBV28 to TRBJ1-2; 7 positions agree with TRBD1. Germline values: CDR1 MDHEN, CDR2 SYDVKM. The CDR3 loop spans 17 amino acids. With 5 bases clipped from V and 5 bases from J, the junction kept 17 bases outside the gene matches. The CDR3 protein is CASSPKGGGASLYGYTF. The CDR3 DNA reads TGTGCCAGCAGTCCCAAGGGAGGGGGCGCTTCCCTTTATGGCTACACCTTC.

This clonotype was found a few times. This chain uses TRBV14 with TRBJ1-6, with TRBD1 matching 7 bases. This CDR3 region has 14 residues. V shed 6 bases, J shed 8 bases, and the junction held 7 bases outside the gene matches. Germline V gene data show CDR1 as SGHDN and CDR2 as FVKESK. CDR3 residues: CASRKEQGYSPLHF. The CDR3 nucleotides read TGTGCCAGCAGAAAGGAACAGGGGTATTCACCCCTCCACTTT.

CDR3 in amino acids: CASSQGGGSPLHF. The CDR3 region has the DNA TGTGCCAGCAGCCAGGGTGGAGGTTCACCCCTCCACTTT. V usage is TRBV3-1 and J usage is TRBJ1-6; D gene ambiguous. Germline CDR1 and CDR2: LGHDT and YNNKEL (reference sequence). This CDR3 contains 13 residues. Trimming took off 3 bases at V and 9 bases at J, with 9 bases between the two ends.

This clonotype showed up many times. For the CDR3, the DNA is TGTGCCAGCGCCTCAGCGGGGCACTCTGGAAACACCATATATTTT. Residues: CASASAGHSGNTIYF. The chain recombines TRBV27 with TRBJ1-3, with a weak D call TRBD1 (5 bases). Germline CDR1 MNHEY, CDR2 SMNVEV (reference sequence). CDR3 length: 15 residues. Trimming removed 8 bases from V and 0 bases from J, with 14 bases in between.

The chain has TRBV4-1 and TRBJ2-1; D is perhaps TRBD2 (5 bases). V lost 5 bases, J lost 1 base, and 12 bases lay in between. The CDR3 extends over 15 amino acids. The germline V gene has CDR1 MGHRA and CDR2 YSYEKL. CDR3 region: CASSLLGVSYNEQFF. CDR3 nucleotides: TGCGCCAGCAGCTTACTAGGCGTTTCCTACAATGAGCAGTTCTTC.

This clonotype was detected only a few times. V usage is TRBV12-3 or TRBV12-4 and J usage is TRBJ2-1; a possible D gene is TRBD1 (6 bases). This CDR3 comprises 17 residues. The germline V and J ends were trimmed by 2 bases and 9 bases, with 23 bases remaining between them. CDR3 residues: CASSLHRSDLGTTEQFF. The CDR3 coding sequence is TGTGCCAGCAGTTTACACAGATCCGACTTGGGGACAACTGAGCAGTTCTTC.

This clonotype appeared many times. This chain uses TRBV4-3 with TRBJ2-5, with 9 bases aligning to TRBD1. The length of the CDR3 is 15 residues. Germline V gives CDR1 LGHNA, CDR2 YSLEER. The junction had 7 bases not matched to a gene; V was cut back by 4 bases and J by 4 bases. The CDR3 nucleotides are TGCGCCAGCAGCCTCACGGGACAGGGTCTAGAGACCCAGTACTTC. Translating it yields CASSLTGQGLETQYF.

This clonotype was observed a few times. The chain recombines TRBV3-1 with TRBJ2-7; TRBD1 matches 10 bases. Germline V gene sequence: CDR1 LGHDT, CDR2 YNNKEL (reference sequence). This CDR3 is 17 amino acids long. V shed 4 bases, J shed 3 bases, and the junction held 12 bases outside the gene matches. This CDR3 is CASSPVRGQGVNYEQYF. The CDR3 DNA reads TGTGCCAGCAGCCCGGTACGAGGACAGGGGGTTAACTACGAGCAGTACTTC.

The sample holds a few counts of this clonotype. The V call is TRBV5-1, the J call TRBJ1-1, with 8 bases lining up with TRBD1. The CDR3 length is 15 residues. Looked up from germline, CDR1 is SGHRS and CDR2 is YFSETQ. With 3 bases clipped from V and 3 bases from J, the junction kept 7 bases outside the gene matches. In DNA form, the CDR3 reads TGCGCCAGCAGCTGGCAGGGGGCGTTAGACACTGAAGCTTTCTTT. Its protein is CASSWQGALDTEAFF.

This clonotype was counted only a few times. The chain couples TRBV7-9 to TRBJ1-2, with D possibly being TRBD1 (6 bases). Germline assignment: CDR1 SEHNR and CDR2 FQNEAQ (reference sequence). The V end was cut by 7 bases, the J end by 6 bases, with 21 bases between. The CDR3 has 15 amino acids. CDR3: CASTEFGTPDHGYTF. CDR3 nucleotide sequence: TGTGCCAGCACCGAATTCGGGACACCAGACCATGGCTACACCTTC.

V usage is TRBV20-1 and J usage is TRBJ2-3; D is possibly TRBD2 (7 bases). CDR1 is DFQATT, CDR2 SNEGSKA, per germline (reference sequence). V lost 0 bases and J lost 1, with 20 bases in between. The CDR3 totals 18 residues. The CDR3 protein is CSARDRPRAGARTDTQYF. In DNA, the CDR3 is TGCAGTGCTAGAGATCGCCCGAGGGCGGGGGCCCGCACAGATACGCAGTATTTT.

This clonotype came up a few times. The chain carries TRBV5-1 and TRBJ1-2; 11 positions match TRBD1. V gave up 4 bases and J gave up 8 bases; unmatched junction bases: 7. This CDR3 is built from 14 residues. Germline loops: CDR1 SGHRS, CDR2 YFSETQ. The CDR3 reads CASSPDRGREGYTF. CDR3 coding DNA: TGCGCCAGCAGCCCGGACAGGGGGCGGGAAGGCTACACCTTC.

This sequence joins TRBV6-1 and TRBJ1-5; no firm D call. V was clipped by 6 bases and J by 1 base, with 10 bases between them. Germline-derived CDR1 and CDR2 are MNHNS and SASEGT. The CDR3 loop spans 14 amino acids. The CDR3: CASRRTASNQPQHF. CDR3 coding DNA: TGTGCCAGCAGACGGACGGCCAGCAATCAGCCCCAGCATTTT.

This clonotype was seen many times. The rearrangement uses TRBV3-1 and TRBJ1-1, with a possible D match to TRBD1 (5 bases). Germline V gives CDR1 LGHDT, CDR2 YNNKEL (reference sequence). V lost 4 bases and J 0 bases, leaving 9 bases between the germline ends. This CDR3 region has 14 residues. CDR3 DNA: TGTGCCAGCAGCCTCCAGGGATTGAACACTGAAGCTTTCTTT. This sequence encodes CASSLQGLNTEAFF. The full variable domain, rest sourced from reference TRBV3-1 and TRBJ1-1, is DTAVSQTPKYLVTQMGNDKSIKCEQNLGHDTMYWYKQDSKKFLKIMFSYNNKELIINETVPNRFSPKSPDKAHLNLHINSLELGDSAVYFCASSLQGLNTEAFFGQGTRLTVV.

There are a few counts of this clonotype. This chain connects TRBV12-3 or TRBV12-4 to TRBJ1-3; D gene unclear. This CDR3 spans 13 amino acids. V was trimmed by 6 bases and J by 2 bases, leaving 8 bases between them. CDR3 residues: CASRAGAGNTIYF. The CDR3 region has the DNA TGTGCCAGCAGGGCTGGGGCTGGAAACACCATATATTTT.

This clonotype turned up a few times. The V and J genes are TRBV5-1 and TRBJ2-7; TRBD2 agrees at 8 bases. Germline loops: CDR1 SGHRS, CDR2 YFSETQ. The CDR3 is made up of 15 amino acids. The trim removed 4 bases at V and 0 bases at J, leaving 6 bases unmatched. CDR3 in DNA: TGCGCCAGCAGCCCCATTGGGACTAGCTCCTACGAGCAGTACTTC. Protein sequence: CASSPIGTSSYEQYF. Looking up the rest from reference TRBV5-1 and TRBJ2-7 gives the full variable domain: KAGVTQTPRYLIKTRGQQVTLSCSPISGHRSVSWYQQTPGQGLQFLFEYFSETQRNKGNFPGRFSGRQFSNSRSEMNVSTLELGDSALYLCASSPIGTSSYEQYFGPGTRLTVT.

The rearrangement joins TRBV12-3 or TRBV12-4 to TRBJ2-1, with 8 positions matching TRBD2. This CDR3 comprises 15 residues. Losses at the gene ends were 7 bases for V and 0 bases for J; bases not matched to a gene: 5. The CDR3 is CASIISGASYNEQFF. The CDR3 DNA reads as TGTGCCAGCATTATTAGCGGGGCCTCCTACAATGAGCAGTTCTTC.

This clonotype has just a few counts. The chain recombines TRBV7-8 with TRBJ2-2, with TRBD1 as a possible D gene (5 bases). The CDR3 spans 14 residues. V was trimmed by 3 bases and J by 4 bases, leaving 9 bases between them. The germline CDR1 and CDR2 sequences are SGHVS and FQNEAQ. CDR3 sequence (DNA): TGTGCCAGCAGCTTCGACAGTTTCACCGGGGAGCTGTTTTTT. The encoded protein is CASSFDSFTGELFF.

The sample holds a few counts of this clonotype. DNA for the CDR3: TGTGCCACCAGCAGAGATCCTGCGGCCAGCGGCATTCAGTACTTC. Translating gives CATSRDPAASGIQYF. The chain uses TRBV15 and TRBJ2-4; a weak D match, TRBD2 (5 bases). Trimming cost V 0 bases and J 9 bases, with 15 bases left between them. This CDR3 is 15 amino acids long. CDR1 and CDR2 (germline): LNHNV, YYDKDF (reference sequence).

This clonotype has ten or more counts. This chain uses TRBV27 with TRBJ1-4, with 9 bases identical to TRBD1. CDR3 length: 16 residues. The V and J ends lost 0 bases and 8 bases, in that order; junction bases with no gene match: 7. In germline, CDR1 is MNHEY, CDR2 SMNVEV (reference sequence). The CDR3 bases are TGTGCCAGCAGTTTATCGGGACAGGGTCGTCGGGAAAAACTGTTTTTT. Protein sequence: CASSLSGQGRREKLFF.